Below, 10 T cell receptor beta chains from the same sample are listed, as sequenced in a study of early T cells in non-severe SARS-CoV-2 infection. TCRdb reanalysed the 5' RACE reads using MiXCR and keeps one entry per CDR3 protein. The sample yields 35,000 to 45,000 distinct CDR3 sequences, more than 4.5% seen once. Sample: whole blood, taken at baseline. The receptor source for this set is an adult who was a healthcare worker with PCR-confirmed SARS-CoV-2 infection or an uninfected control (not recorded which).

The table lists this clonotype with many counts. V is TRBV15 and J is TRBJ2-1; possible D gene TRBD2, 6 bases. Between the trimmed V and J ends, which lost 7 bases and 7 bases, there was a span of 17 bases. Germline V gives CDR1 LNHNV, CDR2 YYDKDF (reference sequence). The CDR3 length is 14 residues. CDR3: CATTLRGSGNEQFF. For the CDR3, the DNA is TGTGCCACCACCTTACGGGGGTCTGGGAATGAGCAGTTCTTC. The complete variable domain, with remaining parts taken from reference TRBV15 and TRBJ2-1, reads DAMVIQNPRYQVTQFGKPVTLSCSQTLNHNVMYWYQQKSSQAPKLLFHYYDKDFNNEADTPDNFQSRRPNTSFCFLDIRSPGLGDTAMYLCATTLRGSGNEQFFGPGTRLTVL.

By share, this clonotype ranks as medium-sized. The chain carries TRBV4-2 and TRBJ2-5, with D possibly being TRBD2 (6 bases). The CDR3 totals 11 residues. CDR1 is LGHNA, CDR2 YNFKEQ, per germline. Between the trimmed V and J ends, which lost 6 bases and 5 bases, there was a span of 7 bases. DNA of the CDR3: TGTGCCAGCAGGGGGAGGGAGACCCAGTACTTC. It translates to CASRGRETQYF.

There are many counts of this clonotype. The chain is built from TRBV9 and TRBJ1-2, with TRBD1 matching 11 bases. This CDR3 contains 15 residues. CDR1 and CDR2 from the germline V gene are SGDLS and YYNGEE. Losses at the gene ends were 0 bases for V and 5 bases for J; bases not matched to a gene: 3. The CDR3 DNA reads TGTGCCAGCAGCGTAGTAGGACAGGGGGCGTATGGCTACACCTTC. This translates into CASSVVGQGAYGYTF.

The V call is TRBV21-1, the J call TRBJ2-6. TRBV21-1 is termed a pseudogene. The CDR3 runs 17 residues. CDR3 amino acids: CASSKGAEYSGANVLTF. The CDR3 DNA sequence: TGTGCCAGCAGCAAAGGTGCAGAATACTCTGGGGCCAACGTCCTGACTTTC.

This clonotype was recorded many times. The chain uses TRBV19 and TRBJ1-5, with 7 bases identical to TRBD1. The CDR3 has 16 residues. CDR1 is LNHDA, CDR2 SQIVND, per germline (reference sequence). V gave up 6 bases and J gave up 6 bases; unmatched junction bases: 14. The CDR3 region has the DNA TGTGCCAGTAGGATCAACTTTCGGACAGGAGCTCAGCCCCAGCATTTT. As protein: CASRINFRTGAQPQHF.

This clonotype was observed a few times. The CDR3 coding sequence is TGTGCCAGTACCTTCGGGCCGAGGGGCGGGGAGCTGTTTTTT. The encoded protein is CASTFGPRGGELFF. The gene calls are TRBV19 and TRBJ2-2; D may match TRBD1 or TRBD2 (5 bases each). The V end lost 7 bases, the J end lost 7 bases, and 16 bases lay between the germline ends. Germline V gives CDR1 LNHDA, CDR2 SQIVND (reference sequence). The CDR3 covers 14 residues.

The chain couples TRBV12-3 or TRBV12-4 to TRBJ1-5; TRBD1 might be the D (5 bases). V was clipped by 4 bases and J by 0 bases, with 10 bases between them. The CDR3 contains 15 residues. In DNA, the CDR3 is TGTGCCAGCAGTTACTCACAGGCTAGCAATCAGCCCCAGCATTTT. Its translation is CASSYSQASNQPQHF.

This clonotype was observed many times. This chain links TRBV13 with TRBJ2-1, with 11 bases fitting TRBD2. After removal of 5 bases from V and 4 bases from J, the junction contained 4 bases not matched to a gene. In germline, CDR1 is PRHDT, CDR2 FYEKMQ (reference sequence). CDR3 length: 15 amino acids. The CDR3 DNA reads TGTGCCAGCAGCGGCGGGACTAGCGGATACAATGAGCAGTTCTTC. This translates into CASSGGTSGYNEQFF.

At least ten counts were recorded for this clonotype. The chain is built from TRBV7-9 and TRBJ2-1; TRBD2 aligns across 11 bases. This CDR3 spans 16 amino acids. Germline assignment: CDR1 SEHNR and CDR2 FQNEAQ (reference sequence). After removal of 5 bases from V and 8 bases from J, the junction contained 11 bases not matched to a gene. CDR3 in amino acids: CASSSSSGRAVDEQFF. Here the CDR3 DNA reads TGTGCCAGCAGCAGTAGTAGCGGGAGGGCAGTGGATGAGCAGTTCTTC.

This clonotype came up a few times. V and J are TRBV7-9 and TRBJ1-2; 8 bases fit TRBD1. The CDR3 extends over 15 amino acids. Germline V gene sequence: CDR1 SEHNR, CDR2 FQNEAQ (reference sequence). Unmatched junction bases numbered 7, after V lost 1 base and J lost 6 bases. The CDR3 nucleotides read TGTGCCAGCAGCTTAGGGGGACAGGTCAAGGATGGCTACACCTTC. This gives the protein CASSLGGQVKDGYTF.